This section outlines one T cell receptor beta chain sequence together with its context. Its antigen is unknown. The data are from a study of T-cell memory formation after mild COVID-19. Background on the study: The TCR clusters were mostly specific to one donor.

Study-wide findings and caveats: The second-wave clones peaking on day 37 were not confirmed as SARS-CoV-2-specific. Shrinking CD4+ clones resided mostly in CM and EM, and CD8+ ones in EMRA.

Germline CDR1 MNHNS, CDR2 SASEGT. The ends were cut back, 6 bases at V and 7 bases at J, with 25 bases in the middle. The CDR3 runs to 17 residues. TCRdb analysed the 5' RACE reads with MiXCR anew, one entry per CDR3 protein. In the table there are approximately 390,000 distinct CDR3 sequences, about a sixth of which are singletons. The chain recombines TRBV6-1 with TRBJ1-5; weak D call: TRBD1 (5 bases). The receptor comes from a man between 18 and 35 years old who had mild COVID-19 (a few samples of this study predate the infection). Cell type and time point are not known. Sequencing was performed on PBMCs or a T cell subset sorted from them (not recorded which). The CDR3 bases are TGTGCCAGCAGCGCCCAAGGTGGGGCAGGATTAGGACAGCCCCAGCATTTT. Translated, it gives CASSAQGGAGLGQPQHF.